Sequencing of this T cell receptor (beta chain) was carried out in a study of cytomegalovirus exposure and HLA in healthy donors. Comment on this clone: The antigen remains undetermined.

Researchers ran the PCR with 60 Vbeta and 13 Jbeta primers. TCRdb keeps only in-frame clones here, not all; method: immunoSEQ multiplex PCR. In the table there are some 150,000 clones, approximately 8.9% of which are singletons. This CDR3 has 15 residues. V was clipped by 2 bases and J by 1 base, with 12 bases between them. The germline gives CDR1 SNHLY, CDR2 FYNNEI. Study results and limitations: The Asian-associated ancestry cluster reportedly had fewer N-insertions than the approximately 630-donor mean in a later analysis. Across all donors, roughly uniform sequencing depth was an assumption of the presence/absence analyses. In most subjects, TCR beta sequences reportedly gave accurate predictions of HLA-A and HLA-B alleles.

This receptor was obtained from a woman aged 40 to 50 in good health and CMV-seropositive. The sample taken for sequencing was PBMCs. The chain recombines TRBV2 with TRBJ2-7; a weak D match, TRBD2 (6 bases). CDR3 amino acids: CASSEWGRESYEQYF. CDR3 DNA sequence: TGTGCCAGCAGTGAATGGGGTCGGGAGTCCTACGAGCAGTACTTC.